This T cell receptor beta chain was captured in a study of T cell changes during pregnancy in multiple sclerosis. The repertoire was sequenced with immunoSEQ multiplex PCR; TCRdb's copy has only in-frame clones and lacks some. Of 85,000 to 90,000 clones in the sample, more than 85% were seen once. The CDR3 is made up of 15 amino acids. V shed 4 bases, J shed 8 bases, and the junction held 11 bases outside the gene matches. Germline V lookup: CDR1 SGHTA, CDR2 FQGNSA. Sequenced here: peripheral blood, sampled in the first trimester of pregnancy. This TCR was sampled from a female donor in good health, enrolled as a control in a pregnancy study. The chain is built from TRBV7-2 and TRBJ1-1; 9 bases map to TRBD1. The CDR3, as DNA: TGTGCCAGCAGCTCAATTTCCGGGACAGGGTCCGAAGCTTTCTTT. It translates to CASSSISGTGSEAFF. Based on the CDR3 plus reference TRBV7-2 and TRBJ1-1, the full variable domain is GAGVSQSPSNKVTEKGKDVELRCDPISGHTALYWYRQSLGQGLEFLIYFQGNSAPDKSGLPSDRFSAERTGGSVSTLTIQRTQQEDSAVYLCASSSISGTGSEAFFGQGTRLTVV.